This entry describes one T cell receptor (beta chain). Its antigen target is currently unknown. Base qualities are not at hand, and no much larger clone is one base apart. The immunoSEQ Assay, a bias-controlled multiplex PCR, was used to amplify TCRbeta CDR3 regions from genomic DNA. In the paper's pipeline: Within the assay, amplification of reference gene primers was used to estimate how many nucleated cells each sample contained. To quantify the absolute abundance of each unique TCRbeta CDR3 rearrangement, sequence reads were collapsed and filtered. For each sample, productive Simpson clonality was calculated as the square root of Simpson's diversity index over productive rearrangements. TCRdb provides this immuneACCESS table in a form limited to in-frame rearrangements. Some clones are lacking; in checked studies, under half of them reflect an unresolved V gene, and why the rest are absent is not known. V, J and clone size were drawn from that table, and D and trimming were deduced from the DNA. Counted in this sample were 140,000 or so clones; roughly 79% of them appeared once. Together, the top ten hold more than 1.5% of the sample.

Looking up the germline V gene yields CDR1 SGHTA and CDR2 FQGTGA. For this chain, trimming is 2 bases at the V end and 10 bases at the J end, and the number of junction bases without a gene match is 10. Measured from the cysteine to the phenylalanine, the CDR3 is 15 residues long. The entry retains the CDR3 DNA only, 45 bases that are in frame from base 1. This sample was included in a study of blood T cell repertoires in COVID-19 (dated by TCRdb to about 2020). Turning to the overall study: Samples covering the acute and convalescent phases of COVID-19 were provided by collaborators in the United States, Italy and Spain. Samples were obtained from the ongoing ImmuneRACE study (first 160 participants) and from approximately 1,200 subjects provided by 6 global collaborators. The repertoires were released in a freely available public database intended as a resource for research on the immune response to SARS-CoV-2. The material from the prospective study consisted of cDNA or gDNA derived from T cells, B-cell-depleted T cells, or PBMCs. The dataset comprised deeply sampled blood TCRbeta repertoires from subjects exposed to, actively infected with, or recovered from COVID-19. Sample metadata almost always included a de-identified subject ID, COVID-19 status, age in years and sex. Where HLA class I and class II types were available, the types were taken from metadata supplied by the sample provider, not from assay-based typing. General findings and caveats noted by the study authors: Clinical and demographic metadata were provided uncurated, with the amount varying by source and participant.

The collaborating institutions used their own protocols to collect whole blood in K2EDTA tubes. For TCRbeta analysis, collaborator samples were shipped as frozen whole blood, as isolated PBMCs, or as DNA extracted from either sample type. Sequencing input: peripheral blood. The sequence joins TRBV7-3 to TRBJ2-3, with 9 bases matching TRBD2. The sequence was collected from a woman between 55 and 75 years old with acute or convalescent COVID-19. The DNA sequence follows: TGTGCCAGCAGCTTAGTGCGGGAGGGCCGATCGCCGCAGTATTTT. This sequence encodes CASSLVREGRSPQYF.